Below, 4 T cell receptor beta chains from the same sample are listed, as sequenced in a study of T cell responses to AZD1222 COVID-19 vaccine. Method: immunoSEQ multiplex PCR; TCRdb's copy keeps in-frame clones and lacks some. The sample lists some 120,000 clones; around 82% were seen once. The source was peripheral blood, collected on day 0 of AZD1222 vaccination. The source is an adult in good health.

V is TRBV5-1 and J is TRBJ1-1; 8 bases line up with TRBD1. The V and J ends lost 4 bases and 4 bases, in that order; junction bases with no gene match: 9. Germline V CDR1 and CDR2: SGHRS, YFSETQ. The length of the CDR3 is 15 residues. The CDR3 coding sequence is TGCGCCAGCAGCCCTATGACAGGGGTGGCCACTGAAGCTTTCTTT. It codes for CASSPMTGVATEAFF.

This clone showed up many times. CDR3 coding DNA: TGTGCCAGCAGTACCGGGGCCTACAATGAGCAGTTCTTC. Translating gives CASSTGAYNEQFF. The chain couples TRBV6-5 to TRBJ2-1, with a tentative D call TRBD2 (5 bases). V lost 5 bases to trimming and J lost 2 bases, with 7 bases between them. This CDR3 contains 13 residues. The germline V gene encodes CDR1 MNHEY and CDR2 SVGAGI.

This clone has just a few counts. The chain's CDR3 is CASSVTSGGTDTQYF. The CDR3 DNA is TGTGCCAGCAGTGTGACTAGCGGGGGCACAGATACGCAGTATTTT. This rearrangement joins TRBV6-4 to TRBJ2-3; TRBD2 matches at 11 bases. The length of the CDR3 is 15 residues. Germline-derived CDR1 and CDR2 are MRHNA and SNTAGT. V gave up 4 bases and J gave up 1 base; unmatched junction bases: 1.

CDR3 amino acids: CASSLAGPNRGYGYTF. The CDR3 nucleotides are TGCGCCAGCAGCTTGGCGGGCCCCAACAGGGGGTATGGCTACACCTTC. This chain joins TRBV5-1 and TRBJ1-2; 8 bases fit TRBD1. After removal of 0 bases from V and 5 bases from J, the junction contained 9 bases not matched to a gene. CDR1 is SGHRS, CDR2 YFSETQ, per germline. The CDR3 is made up of 16 amino acids.